This TCR beta chain was captured in a study of T cell responses to AZD1222 COVID-19 vaccine. General study findings and limits: Donors, mostly white British, included more females; clonal diversity was possibly underestimated. Seropositive at baseline were only six AZD1222 recipients.

Data came from immunoSEQ multiplex PCR; TCRdb stores just in-frame clones and leaves some out. The table records about 89,000 clones, 70% to 90% of them present only once. The CDR3 spans 15 residues. Germline lookup yields CDR1 MNHEY and CDR2 SMNVEV (reference sequence). V was clipped by 6 bases and J by 2 bases; unmatched bases: 8. Second doses at about 4 or about 12 weeks were pooled. About this clone itself: Its antigen is unidentified.

The TCR comes from an adult who received the AZD1222 COVID-19 vaccine. The chain uses TRBV27 and TRBJ1-1; 8 bases map to TRBD1. The sample in question was peripheral blood, obtained 28 days after the second AZD1222 dose. CDR3 in DNA: TGTGCCAGCAGATCCCTCGGACAGGGAAACACTGAAGCTTTCTTT. Translating gives CASRSLGQGNTEAFF.